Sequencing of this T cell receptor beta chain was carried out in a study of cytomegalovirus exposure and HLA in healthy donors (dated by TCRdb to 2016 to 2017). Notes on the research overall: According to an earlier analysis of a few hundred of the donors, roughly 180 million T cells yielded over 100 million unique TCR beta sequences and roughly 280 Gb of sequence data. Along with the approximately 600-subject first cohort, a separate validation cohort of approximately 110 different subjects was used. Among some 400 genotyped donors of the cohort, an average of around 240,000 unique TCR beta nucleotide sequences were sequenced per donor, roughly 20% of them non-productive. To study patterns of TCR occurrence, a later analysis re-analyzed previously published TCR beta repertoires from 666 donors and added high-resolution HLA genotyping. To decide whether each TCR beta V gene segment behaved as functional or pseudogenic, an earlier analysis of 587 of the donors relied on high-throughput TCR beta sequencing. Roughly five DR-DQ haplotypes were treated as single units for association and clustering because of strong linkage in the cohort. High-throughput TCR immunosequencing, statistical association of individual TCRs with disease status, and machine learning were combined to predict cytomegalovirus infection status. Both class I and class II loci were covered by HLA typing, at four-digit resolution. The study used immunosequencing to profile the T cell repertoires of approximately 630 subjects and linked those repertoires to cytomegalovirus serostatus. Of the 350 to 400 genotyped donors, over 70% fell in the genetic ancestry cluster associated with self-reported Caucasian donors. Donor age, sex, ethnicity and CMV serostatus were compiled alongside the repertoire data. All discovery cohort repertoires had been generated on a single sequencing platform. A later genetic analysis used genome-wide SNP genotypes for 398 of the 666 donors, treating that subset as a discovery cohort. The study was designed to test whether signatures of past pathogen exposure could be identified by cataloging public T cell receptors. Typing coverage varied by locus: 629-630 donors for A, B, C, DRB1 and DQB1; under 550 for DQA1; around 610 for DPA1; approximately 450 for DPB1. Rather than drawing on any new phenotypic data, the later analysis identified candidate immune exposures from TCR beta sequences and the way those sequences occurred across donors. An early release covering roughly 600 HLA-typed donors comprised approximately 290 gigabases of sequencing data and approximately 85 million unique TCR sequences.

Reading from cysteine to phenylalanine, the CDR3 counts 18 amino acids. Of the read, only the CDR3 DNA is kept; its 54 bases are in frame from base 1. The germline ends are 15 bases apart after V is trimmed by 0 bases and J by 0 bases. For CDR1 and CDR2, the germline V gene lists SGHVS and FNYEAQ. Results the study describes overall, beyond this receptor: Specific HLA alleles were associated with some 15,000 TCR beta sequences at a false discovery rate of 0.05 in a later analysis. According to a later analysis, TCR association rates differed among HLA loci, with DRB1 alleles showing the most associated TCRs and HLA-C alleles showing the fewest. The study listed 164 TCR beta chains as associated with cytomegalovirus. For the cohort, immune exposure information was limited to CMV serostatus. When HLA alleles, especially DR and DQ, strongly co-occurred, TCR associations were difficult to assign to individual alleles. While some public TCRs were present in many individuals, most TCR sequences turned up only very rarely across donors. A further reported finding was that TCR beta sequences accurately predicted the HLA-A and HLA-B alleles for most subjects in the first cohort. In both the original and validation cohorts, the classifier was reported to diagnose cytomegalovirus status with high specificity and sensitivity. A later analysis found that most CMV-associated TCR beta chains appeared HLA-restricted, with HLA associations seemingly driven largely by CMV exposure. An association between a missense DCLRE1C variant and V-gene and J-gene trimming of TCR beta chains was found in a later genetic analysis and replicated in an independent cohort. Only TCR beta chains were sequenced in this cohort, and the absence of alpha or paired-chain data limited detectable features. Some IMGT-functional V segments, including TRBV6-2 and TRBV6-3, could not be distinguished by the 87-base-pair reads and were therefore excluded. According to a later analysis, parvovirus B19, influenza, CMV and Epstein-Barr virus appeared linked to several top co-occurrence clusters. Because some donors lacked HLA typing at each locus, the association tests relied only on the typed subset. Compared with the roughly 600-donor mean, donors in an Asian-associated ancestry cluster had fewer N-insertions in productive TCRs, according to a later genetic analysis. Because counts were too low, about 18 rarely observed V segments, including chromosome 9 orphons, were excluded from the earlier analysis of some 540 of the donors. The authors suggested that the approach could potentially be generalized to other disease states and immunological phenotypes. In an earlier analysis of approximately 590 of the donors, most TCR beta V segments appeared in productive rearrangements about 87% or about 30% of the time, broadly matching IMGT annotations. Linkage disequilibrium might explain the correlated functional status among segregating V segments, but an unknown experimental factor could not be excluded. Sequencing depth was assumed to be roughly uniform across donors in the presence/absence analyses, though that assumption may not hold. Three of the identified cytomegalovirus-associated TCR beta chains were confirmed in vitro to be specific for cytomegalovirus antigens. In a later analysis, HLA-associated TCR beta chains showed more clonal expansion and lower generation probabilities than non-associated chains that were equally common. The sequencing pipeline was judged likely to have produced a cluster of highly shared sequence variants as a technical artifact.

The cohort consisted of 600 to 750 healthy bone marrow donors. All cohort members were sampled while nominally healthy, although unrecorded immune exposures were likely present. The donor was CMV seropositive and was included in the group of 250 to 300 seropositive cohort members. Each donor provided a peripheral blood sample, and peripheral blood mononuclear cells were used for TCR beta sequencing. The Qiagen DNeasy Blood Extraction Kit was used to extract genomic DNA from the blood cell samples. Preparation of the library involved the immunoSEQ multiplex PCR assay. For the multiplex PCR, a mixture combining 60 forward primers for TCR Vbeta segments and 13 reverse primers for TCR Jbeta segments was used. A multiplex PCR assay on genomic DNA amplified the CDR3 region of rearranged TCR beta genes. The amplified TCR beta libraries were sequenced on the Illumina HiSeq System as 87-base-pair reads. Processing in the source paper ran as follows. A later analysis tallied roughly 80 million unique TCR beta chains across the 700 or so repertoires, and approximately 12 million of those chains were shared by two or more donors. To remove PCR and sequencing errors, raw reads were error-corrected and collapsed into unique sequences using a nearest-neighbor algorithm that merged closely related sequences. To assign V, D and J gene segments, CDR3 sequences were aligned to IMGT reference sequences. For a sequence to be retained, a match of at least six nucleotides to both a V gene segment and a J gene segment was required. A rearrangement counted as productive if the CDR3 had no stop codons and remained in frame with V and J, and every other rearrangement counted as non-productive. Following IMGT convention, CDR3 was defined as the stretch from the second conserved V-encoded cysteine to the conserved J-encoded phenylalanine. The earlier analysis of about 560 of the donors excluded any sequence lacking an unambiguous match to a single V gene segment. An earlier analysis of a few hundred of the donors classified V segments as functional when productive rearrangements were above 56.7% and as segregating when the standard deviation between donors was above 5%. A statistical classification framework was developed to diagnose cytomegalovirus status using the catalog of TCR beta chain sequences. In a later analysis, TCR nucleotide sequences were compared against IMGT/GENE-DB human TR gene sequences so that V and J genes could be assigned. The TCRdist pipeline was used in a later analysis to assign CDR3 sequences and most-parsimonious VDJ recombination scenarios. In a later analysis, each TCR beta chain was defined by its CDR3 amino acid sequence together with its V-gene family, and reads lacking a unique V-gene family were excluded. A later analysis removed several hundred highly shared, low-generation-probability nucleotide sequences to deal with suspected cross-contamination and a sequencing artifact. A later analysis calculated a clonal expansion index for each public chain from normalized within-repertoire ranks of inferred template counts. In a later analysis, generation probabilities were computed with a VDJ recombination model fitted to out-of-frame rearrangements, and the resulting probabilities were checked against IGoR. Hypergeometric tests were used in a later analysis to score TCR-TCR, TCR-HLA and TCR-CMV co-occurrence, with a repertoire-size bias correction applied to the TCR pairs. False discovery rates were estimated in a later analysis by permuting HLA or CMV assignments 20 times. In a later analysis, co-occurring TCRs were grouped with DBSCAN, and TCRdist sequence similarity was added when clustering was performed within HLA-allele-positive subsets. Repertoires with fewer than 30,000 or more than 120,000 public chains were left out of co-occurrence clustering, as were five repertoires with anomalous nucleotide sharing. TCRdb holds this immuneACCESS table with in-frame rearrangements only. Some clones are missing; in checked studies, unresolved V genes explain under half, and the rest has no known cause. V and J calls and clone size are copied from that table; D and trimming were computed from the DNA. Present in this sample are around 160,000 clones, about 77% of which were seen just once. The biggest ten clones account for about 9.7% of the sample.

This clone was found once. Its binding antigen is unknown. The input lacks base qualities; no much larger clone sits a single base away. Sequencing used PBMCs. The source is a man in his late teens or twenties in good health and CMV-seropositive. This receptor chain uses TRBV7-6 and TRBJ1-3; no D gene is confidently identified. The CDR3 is CASSLARISSSSGNTIYF. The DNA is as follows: TGTGCCAGCAGCTTAGCGAGGATTAGCTCGAGCTCTGGAAACACCATATATTTT.